Presented here are 20 T cell receptor beta chains from one specimen sequenced in a study of T cell repertoires in cytomegalovirus infection. Using its own MiXCR run on the reads, TCRdb lists one record per CDR3 protein. Of around 550,000 distinct CDR3 sequences listed, roughly 29% are singletons. The material sequenced was PBMCs. Source of these receptors: a human donor in good health (CMV status not recorded). Some clones in this sample may be carry-over from other donors' samples.

This chain links TRBV7-4 with TRBJ1-2; 8 bases are shared with TRBD1. Germline trimming cut 5 bases from V and 5 bases from J; bases unmatched to any gene: 10. The CDR3 has 15 residues. Looked up from germline, CDR1 is SGHVT and CDR2 is SQSDAQ. The CDR3 region is CASSPPDRVTYGYTF. Here the CDR3 DNA reads TGTGCCAGCAGCCCCCCGGACAGGGTTACGTATGGCTACACCTTC.

V is TRBV28 and J is TRBJ2-7, with a possible D match to TRBD2 (6 bases). The germline CDR1 and CDR2 sequences are MDHEN and SYDVKM. The V gene lost 5 bases and the J gene lost 5 bases, with 16 bases spanning the gap. This CDR3 is built from 14 residues. CDR3 nucleotide sequence: TGTGCCAGCAGTCCCTTGGCGGGATTGAACGAGCAGTACTTC. Residues: CASSPLAGLNEQYF.

The chain combines TRBV28 with TRBJ2-5; 8 bases match TRBD1. Germline CDR1 reads MDHEN; CDR2 reads SYDVKM. CDR3 size: 14 residues. The ends lost 5 bases at V and 4 bases at J; junction bases unmatched: 6. CDR3 sequence (DNA): TGTGCCAGCAGTCTTGACAGGGGCTTAGAGACCCAGTACTTC. This encodes CASSLDRGLETQYF.

The chain has TRBV20-1 and TRBJ2-5; no clear D. Germline assignment: CDR1 DFQATT and CDR2 SNEGSKA (reference sequence). Trimming removed 0 bases at V and 1 base at J, with 9 bases between. The CDR3 is 14 amino acids. The CDR3 DNA is TGCAGTGCTAGAGATGTGGCTTTCCAAGAGACCCAGTACTTC. Translating it yields CSARDVAFQETQYF.

This clonotype was seen a handful of times. The J gene is TRBJ2-6, the V gene TRBV19; D ambiguous. In germline, CDR1 is LNHDA, CDR2 SQIVND (reference sequence). The CDR3 runs 17 residues. Trimming cost V 5 bases and J 1 base, with 15 bases left between them. CDR3 coding DNA: TGTGCCAGTAGTCCCTGGGCTCCCCCATCTGGGGCCAACGTCCTGACTTTC. Translation gives CASSPWAPPSGANVLTF. The full variable domain, in which reference TRBV19 and TRBJ2-6 provide the parts outside the CDR3, is DGGITQSPKYLFRKEGQNVTLSCEQNLNHDAMYWYRQDPGQGLRLIYYSQIVNDFQKGDIAEGYSVSREKKESFPLTVTSAQKNPTAFYLCASSPWAPPSGANVLTFGAGSRLTVL.

The chain has TRBV5-8 and TRBJ2-1; TRBD2 matches 13 bases. The CDR3 length is 16 residues. Per the germline V gene, CDR1 is SGHTS and CDR2 is YDEGEE. V lost 4 bases and J lost 8; bases outside the gene matches: 9. The CDR3 loop reads CASSAWTSGRGDEQFF. The CDR3 nucleotides are TGTGCCAGCAGCGCGTGGACTAGCGGGAGAGGTGATGAGCAGTTCTTC.

This clonotype was seen a few times. The chain links TRBV4-1 to TRBJ2-7; D tentatively fits TRBD1 or TRBD2 (5 bases each). CDR1 is MGHRA and CDR2 is YSYEKL in the germline V gene. The V end lost 4 bases, the J end lost 3 bases, and 13 bases lay between the germline ends. The CDR3 extends over 14 amino acids. CDR3 sequence (DNA): TGCGCCAGCAGCCCCCGGGACGGCCTCTACGAGCAGTACTTC. Its translation is CASSPRDGLYEQYF.

The chain couples TRBV12-3 or TRBV12-4 to TRBJ2-2, with D uncertain. The CDR3 loop spans 13 amino acids. V lost 6 bases and J 4 bases, leaving 9 bases between the germline ends. As DNA, the CDR3 is TGTGCCAGCAGACCATGGGCCACCGGGGAGCTGTTTTTT. It is translated as CASRPWATGELFF.

This clonotype was seen repeatedly, ten times or more. The V and J genes are TRBV7-2 and TRBJ2-7, with TRBD2 matching 8 bases. This CDR3 is 18 amino acids long. Per germline, CDR1 SGHTA and CDR2 FQGNSA. The trim removed 4 bases at V and 2 bases at J, leaving 16 bases unmatched. The CDR3 DNA sequence: TGTGCCAGCAGCTACGATGGACTAGCAGGAGATAGGGCCTACGAGCAGTACTTC. It translates to CASSYDGLAGDRAYEQYF.

This clonotype was seen ten or more times. This chain uses TRBV7-2 with TRBJ2-5, with 8 bases matching TRBD2. This CDR3 comprises 15 residues. With 3 bases clipped from V and 1 base from J, the junction kept 4 bases outside the gene matches. The germline CDR1 and CDR2 sequences are SGHTA and FQGNSA. The CDR3: CASSFGGRSQETQYF. In DNA, the CDR3 is TGTGCCAGCAGCTTTGGCGGGAGGAGCCAAGAGACCCAGTACTTC.

The rearrangement links TRBV12-3 or TRBV12-4 to TRBJ2-6; D is uncertain. The CDR3 sequence is 15 residues long. The V and J ends lost 7 bases and 0 bases respectively, with 10 bases between them. CDR3 DNA: TGTGCCAGCACCTTCGGCCGCTCTGGGGCCAACGTCCTGACTTTC. The encoded protein is CASTFGRSGANVLTF.

As for this clonotype: Just one base apart from a much larger clone, this may be a read error. The chain links TRBV7-4 to TRBJ2-6; 9 bases map to TRBD1. The J segment lost 2 bases and the V segment lost 5 bases, leaving 7 bases of the junction unmatched. The CDR3 consists of 17 residues. CDR1 and CDR2 from the germline V gene are SGHVT and SQSDAQ. CDR3 DNA: TGTGCCAGCAGCGGCTACAGGGGGCAGCCTGGGGCCAACGTCCTGACTTTC. Translated: CASSGYRGQPGANVLTF. The full variable domain, in which reference TRBV7-4 and TRBJ2-6 provide the parts outside the CDR3, is GAGVSQSPRYKVAKRGRDVALRCDSISGHVTLYWYRQTLGQGSEVLTYSQSDAQRDKSGRPSGRFSAERPERSVSTLKIQRTEQGDSAVYLCASSGYRGQPGANVLTFGAGSRLTVL.

At least ten counts were recorded for this clonotype. This chain connects TRBV7-2 to TRBJ1-6; 11 nucleotides line up with TRBD1. This CDR3 contains 15 residues. CDR1 is SGHTA, CDR2 FQGNSA, per germline. The ends lost 3 bases at V and 8 bases at J; junction bases unmatched: 3. CDR3 sequence: CASSLDRGPYSPLHF. CDR3 DNA: TGTGCCAGCAGCTTGGACAGGGGGCCCTATTCACCCCTCCACTTT.

The table lists this clonotype with a few counts. This chain connects TRBV6-2 or TRBV6-3 to TRBJ2-7; D is perhaps TRBD2 (5 bases). Trimming took 0 bases from V and 5 from J, leaving 11 bases between them. The CDR3 length is 14 residues. CDR1 and CDR2 from the germline V gene are MNHEY and SVGEGT. CDR3 loop: CASSYSRVWNEQYV. CDR3 nucleotide sequence: TGTGCCAGCAGTTACTCGCGGGTATGGAACGAGCAGTACGTC.

A few counts support this clonotype. This rearrangement joins TRBV6-1 to TRBJ2-3; 8 nucleotides agree with TRBD1. The J segment lost 1 base and the V segment lost 5 bases, leaving 8 bases of the junction unmatched. CDR3 length: 16 residues. Per germline, CDR1 MNHNS and CDR2 SASEGT. CDR3 residues: CASSLGQGRGTDTQYF. CDR3 DNA sequence: TGTGCCAGCAGTCTCGGACAGGGTCGGGGCACAGATACGCAGTATTTT.

This clonotype was seen a few times. The genes are TRBV11-3 and TRBJ2-1, with D possibly being TRBD2 (5 bases). Trimming left V 4 bases short and J 7 bases short, with 14 bases between. Germline loops: CDR1 SGHNT, CDR2 YENEEA. This CDR3 region has 14 residues. CDR3 in DNA: TGTGCCAGCAGCTCAAGCGGCCTGCGGAATGAGCAGTTCTTC. This gives the protein CASSSSGLRNEQFF.

The chain couples TRBV5-4 to TRBJ1-1, with D possibly being TRBD1 (5 bases). Per the germline V gene, CDR1 is SGHNT and CDR2 is YYREEE (reference sequence). V was clipped by 3 bases and J by 2 bases, with 14 bases between them. The CDR3 has 15 residues. The CDR3 reads CASSSPRTLNTEAFF. CDR3 nucleotides: TGTGCCAGCAGCTCCCCCCGGACACTTAACACTGAAGCTTTCTTT.

The genes are TRBV10-3 and TRBJ1-1; a possible D gene is TRBD1 (6 bases). Germline values: CDR1 ENHRY, CDR2 SYGVKD. The V end lost 8 bases, the J end lost 4 bases, and 17 bases lay between the germline ends. This CDR3 spans 14 amino acids. The chain's CDR3 is CAIQNGRGSTEAFF. CDR3 sequence (DNA): TGTGCCATCCAGAATGGCAGGGGATCCACTGAAGCTTTCTTT.

This clonotype was picked up a small number of times. J is TRBJ2-2 and V is TRBV20-1; maybe TRBD1 (5 bases). Germline-derived CDR1 and CDR2 are DFQATT and SNEGSKA (reference sequence). This CDR3 has 15 residues. V lost 0 bases and J 6 bases, leaving 14 bases between the germline ends. The CDR3 DNA follows: TGCAGTGCTAGAGATGGGCAGGGAAGGGCCGGGGAGCTGTTTTTT. Protein: CSARDGQGRAGELFF.

J is TRBJ1-1 and V is TRBV7-9; D is unresolved. V lost 3 bases, J lost 1 base, and 9 bases lay in between. Looked up from germline, CDR1 is SEHNR and CDR2 is FQNEAQ (reference sequence). This CDR3 contains 14 residues. CDR3 region: CASSLLEQNTEAFF. CDR3 nucleotide sequence: TGTGCCAGCAGCTTGCTTGAGCAGAACACTGAAGCTTTCTTT.